These T cell receptor beta chains were read from a single sample in a study of post-analysis software for immune sequencing data. TCRdb ran MiXCR on the PCR reads and lists one entry per CDR3 protein. Found here are 600,000 to 700,000 distinct CDR3 sequences, 55% to 70% of them singletons; the top ten hold roughly 10%. Sequencing used blood. The receptors here all came from a girl aged 2 to 10 with multiple sclerosis. Each CDR3 is given with its conserved first and last residue. D genes are given only for firm matches. The size of a clone is reported for some rows only, either as once, few or many, or as a class for expanded clones.

TRBD2 once TRBJ2-3 TRBV4-3 CASSPKATRRLAGTDTQYF TGCGCCAGCAGCCCTAAAGCTACAAGAAGACTAGCGGGGACAGATACGCAGTATTTT
. few TRBJ2-7 TRBV29-1 CSVKADSYEQYF TGCAGCGTGAAAGCGGATTCCTACGAGCAGTACTTC
. . TRBJ2-1 TRBV5-1 CASSSDHPNEQFF TGCGCCAGCAGCTCCGACCACCCCAATGAGCAGTTCTTC
TRBD2 . TRBJ2-5 TRBV6-2/TRBV6-3 CASSSGGLAGLMETQYF TGTGCCAGCAGTTCTGGGGGACTAGCGGGGTTGATGGAGACCCAGTACTTC
. . TRBJ1-2 TRBV12-5 CASGAETLLGDYGYTF TGTGCTAGTGGGGCGGAGACACTTTTGGGGGACTATGGCTACACCTTC
. few TRBJ2-3 TRBV3-1 CASSKRAPSTDTQYF TGTGCCAGCAGCAAGAGAGCTCCTAGCACAGATACGCAGTATTTT
TRBD1 . TRBJ2-1 TRBV2 CASSVLQGTAANYNEQFF TGTGCCAGCAGTGTACTACAGGGGACAGCTGCGAACTACAATGAGCAGTTCTTC
TRBD1 . TRBJ2-7 TRBV5-5 CASSWTGQGPDEQYF TGTGCCAGCAGCTGGACCGGACAGGGTCCGGACGAGCAGTACTTC
. . TRBJ2-2 TRBV25-1 CASSPPWGGGDTGELFF TGTGCCAGCAGCCCCCCTTGGGGCGGGGGCGACACCGGGGAGCTGTTTTTT
. . TRBJ1-1 TRBV20-1 CSARVRRDTEAFF TGCAGTGCTAGAGTTCGGAGGGACACTGAAGCTTTCTTT
TRBD1 . TRBJ1-6 TRBV9 CASSEGDSNSPLHF TGTGCCAGCAGCGAAGGGGACAGTAATTCACCCCTCCACTTT
TRBD1 once TRBJ2-1 TRBV24-1 CATSETGTGRVNEQFF TGTGCCACCAGTGAAACCGGGACAGGTAGGGTCAATGAGCAGTTCTTC
. . TRBJ1-2 TRBV12-3/TRBV12-4 CASSLYGYTF TGTGCCAGCAGTTTATATGGCTACACCTTC
TRBD1 . TRBJ2-3 TRBV20-1 CSARADRTGLDTDTQYF TGCAGTGCTAGAGCCGACAGGACAGGGCTGGATACAGATACGCAGTATTTT
. . TRBJ1-1 TRBV6-2/TRBV6-3 CASSDSFTEAFF TGTGCCAGCAGTGACAGTTTCACTGAAGCTTTCTTT
TRBD2 . TRBJ2-5 TRBV29-1 CSVEETSGYQETQYF TGCAGCGTTGAAGAAACTAGCGGGTACCAAGAGACCCAGTACTTC
. once TRBJ1-2 TRBV5-4 CASSEGWGDYGYTF TGTGCCAGCAGCGAGGGATGGGGAGACTATGGCTACACCTTC
. few TRBJ2-5 TRBV12-3/TRBV12-4 CASSLPLFGGGVKTQYF TGTGCCAGCTCCCTCCCCCTCTTCGGCGGAGGGGTGAAGACCCAGTACTTC
. few TRBJ2-3 TRBV7-9 CASSLEQFTDTQYF TGTGCCAGCAGCTTAGAACAGTTCACAGATACGCAGTATTTT
. . TRBJ2-5 TRBV29-1 CSVGDFQETQYF TGCAGCGTGGGGGACTTCCAAGAGACCCAGTACTTC
. . TRBJ2-5 TRBV4-1 CASSHRLLAETQYF TGCGCCAGCAGCCATAGGCTTTTGGCGGAGACCCAGTACTTC
. . TRBJ1-1 TRBV20-1 CSASPDGGGTAEAFF TGCAGTGCTAGCCCCGACGGGGGGGGCACGGCTGAAGCTTTCTTT
TRBD1 few TRBJ1-2 TRBV12-3/TRBV12-4 CASTPSGTGSGYTF TGTGCCAGCACCCCTTCCGGGACAGGGAGCGGCTACACCTTC
TRBD2 . TRBJ2-3 TRBV20-1 CSARDLASGVTDTQYF TGCAGTGCTAGAGATCTGGCTAGCGGGGTCACAGATACGCAGTATTTT
. . TRBJ2-7 TRBV10-3 CAISETDSGEQYF TGTGCCATCAGTGAGACGGATTCGGGCGAGCAGTACTTC
. few TRBJ2-3 TRBV12-3/TRBV12-4 CASSLSRTRKYF TGTGCCAGCAGTTTATCGAGGACAAGGAAGTATTTT
TRBD1 . TRBJ2-1 TRBV27 CASSPWGQGYNEQFF TGTGCCAGCAGCCCTTGGGGACAGGGGTACAATGAGCAGTTCTTC
TRBD2 . TRBJ2-3 TRBV6-2/TRBV6-3 CASSYSVWLAGGNTDTQYF TGTGCCAGCAGTTACTCCGTATGGCTAGCGGGGGGCAACACAGATACGCAGTATTTT
TRBD1 . TRBJ1-6 TRBV7-2 CASSLVGGTGFGNSPLHF TGTGCCAGCAGCTTAGTAGGGGGGACAGGGTTTGGGAATTCACCCCTCCACTTT
. . TRBJ2-1 TRBV3-1 CASSQDPGRSSYNEQFF TGTGCCAGCAGCCAAGATCCGGGCAGGAGCTCCTACAATGAGCAGTTCTTC
. few TRBJ2-4 TRBV6-5 CASSYSQGPEEQYF TGTGCCAGCAGTTACTCCCAGGGACCTGAGGAGCAGTACTTC
. few TRBJ2-7 TRBV29-1 CSVDYGQAYEQYF TGCAGCGTTGATTATGGGCAGGCGTACGAGCAGTACTTC
TRBD1 once TRBJ1-2 TRBV11-2 CAGSEGDRKLRGYTF TGTGCCGGCAGTGAGGGGGACAGAAAATTGAGGGGCTACACCTTC
. . TRBJ2-5 TRBV25-1 CASRARETQYF TGTGCCAGCAGGGCGCGGGAGACCCAGTACTTC
. . TRBJ2-1 TRBV18 CASSPTYSGFYNEQFF TGTGCCAGCTCACCTACCTATAGCGGTTTCTACAATGAGCAGTTCTTC
. . TRBJ2-5 TRBV29-1 CSAIQETQYF TGCAGCGCCATCCAAGAGACCCAGTACTTC
TRBD1 . TRBJ2-5 TRBV19 CASSTRDSLRETQYF TGTGCCAGTAGTACCCGGGACAGTCTTCGAGAGACCCAGTACTTC
. . TRBJ2-1 TRBV7-2 CASSQGGRDNEQFF TGTGCCAGCAGCCAAGGAGGGCGGGACAATGAGCAGTTCTTC
. . TRBJ2-1 TRBV7-2 CASSLKFGSYNEQFF TGTGCCAGCAGCCTAAAGTTTGGGTCCTACAATGAGCAGTTCTTC
. few TRBJ2-1 TRBV12-3/TRBV12-4 CASSQRLLNEQFF TGTGCCAGCAGTCAGAGGCTGCTCAATGAGCAGTTCTTC
. . TRBJ1-5 TRBV6-1 CASSGKQGSAEPQHF TGTGCCAGCAGTGGAAAACAGGGCTCAGCTGAGCCCCAGCATTTT
. . TRBJ1-5 TRBV6-1 CASSASGKISNQPQHF TGTGCCAGCAGTGCCTCCGGGAAGATTAGCAATCAGCCCCAGCATTTT
. . TRBJ2-1 TRBV6-1 CASSEIGGYNEQFF TGTGCCAGCAGTGAAATTGGGGGGTACAATGAGCAGTTCTTC
TRBD1 few TRBJ2-3 TRBV24-1 CATSDSRQGRGADTQYF TGTGCCACCAGTGATTCGCGACAGGGGAGAGGAGCAGATACGCAGTATTTT
TRBD2 . TRBJ2-4 TRBV20-1 CSASRGLEAGVQYF TGCAGTGCTAGTCGGGGTCTGGAAGCGGGAGTTCAGTACTTC
TRBD1 . TRBJ2-2 TRBV7-2 CASSKRTGGHTGELFF TGTGCCAGCAGCAAGAGGACAGGGGGCCACACCGGGGAGCTGTTTTTT
. few TRBJ2-3 TRBV12-3/TRBV12-4 CASSLARDLMRTDTQYF TGTGCCAGCAGTTTAGCGCGTGACCTTATGCGCACAGATACGCAGTATTTT
. . TRBJ2-7 TRBV5-5 CASSLAPSGTHEQYF TGTGCCAGCAGCTTGGCGCCCAGCGGTACCCACGAGCAGTACTTC
. . TRBJ2-3 TRBV20-1 CSAAPTARETDTQYF TGCAGTGCCGCACCGACAGCCAGGGAAACAGATACGCAGTATTTT